The 25 T cell receptor beta chains listed next were all sequenced from one sample in a study of cytomegalovirus exposure and HLA in healthy donors. The PCR contained 60 Vbeta and 13 Jbeta primers. TCRdb's table, derived via immunoSEQ multiplex PCR, lists solely in-frame clones and lacks some. The sample table includes some 110,000 clones. The sample consisted of PBMCs. Receptors were obtained from a man in his thirties or forties in good health and CMV-seronegative.

The chain is built from TRBV15 and TRBJ1-1, with D possibly matching TRBD1 (5 bases). V lost 0 bases and J 5 bases, leaving 10 bases between the germline ends. The CDR3 totals 14 residues. Germline V gene data show CDR1 as LNHNV and CDR2 as YYDKDF (reference sequence). CDR3 in amino acids: CATSREAGQTEAFF. CDR3 bases: TGTGCCACCAGCAGAGAGGCAGGGCAAACTGAAGCTTTCTTT.

The V call is TRBV19, the J call TRBJ2-7, with TRBD2 matching 8 bases. CDR3 length: 14 amino acids. Germline CDR1 reads LNHDA; CDR2 reads SQIVND (reference sequence). V lost 4 bases, J lost 5 bases, and 7 bases stayed unmatched. The DNA of the CDR3 is TGTGCCAGTAGTACTCCCGGGAGGGTGGACGAGCAGTACTTC. This sequence encodes CASSTPGRVDEQYF.

The chain joins TRBV2 to TRBJ2-5; 9 nucleotides line up with TRBD1. Trimming removed 6 bases from V and 4 bases from J; junction bases left unmatched: 9. Germline V CDR1 and CDR2: SNHLY, FYNNEI. The CDR3 consists of 15 residues. CDR3: CASRAQGAGGETQYF. The CDR3, as DNA: TGTGCCAGCAGGGCACAGGGGGCCGGAGGAGAGACCCAGTACTTC.

V gene TRBV7-2 combines with J gene TRBJ1-2, with no clear D. CDR3 size: 15 residues. Trimming removed 1 base at V and 3 bases at J, with 12 bases between. The germline CDR1 and CDR2 sequences are SGHTA and FQGNSA. The CDR3, as DNA: TGTGCCAGCAGCTTAGTTGGAGGGAGACACTATGGCTACACCTTC. It translates to CASSLVGGRHYGYTF.

The chain carries TRBV5-1 and TRBJ1-2; TRBD1 might be the D (5 bases). This CDR3 contains 15 residues. The V gene's germline CDR1 is SGHRS and CDR2 YFSETQ. V lost 6 bases and J 3 bases, leaving 18 bases between the germline ends. The CDR3 DNA follows: TGCGCCAGCACCCCTGGGGGGGGAAGAGACTATGGCTACACCTTC. Protein sequence: CASTPGGGRDYGYTF.

V and J are TRBV5-1 and TRBJ1-4; weak D call: TRBD1 (5 bases). The CDR3 consists of 14 residues. Germline CDR1 SGHRS, CDR2 YFSETQ. V dropped 2 bases and J dropped 5 bases, with 10 bases sitting between them. CDR3 region: CASSLGAGNEKLFF. CDR3 DNA sequence: TGCGCCAGCAGCTTAGGGGCAGGGAATGAAAAACTGTTTTTT.

The chain joins TRBV4-3 to TRBJ2-1, with D tentatively TRBD2 (5 bases). The V end lost 0 bases, the J end lost 0 bases, and 18 bases lay between the germline ends. The CDR3 has 19 residues. Germline V gene data show CDR1 as LGHNA and CDR2 as YSLEER. CDR3 DNA: TGCGCCAGCAGCCAAGATCGATATGGAGCGGTAAGCTCCTACAATGAGCAGTTCTTC. Its protein is CASSQDRYGAVSSYNEQFF.

The V gene is TRBV5-8, the J gene TRBJ2-7, with D perhaps matching TRBD2 (7 bases). V lost 4 bases and J lost 2, with 16 bases in between. This CDR3 spans 15 amino acids. The germline CDR1 and CDR2 sequences are SGHTS and YDEGEE. As DNA, the CDR3 is TGTGCCAGCAGCACAACGAGGGGGGGTGCCTACGAGCAGTACTTC. As protein: CASSTTRGGAYEQYF.

The chain couples TRBV28 to TRBJ1-5; possibly TRBD1 for D (5 bases). The CDR3 is made up of 15 amino acids. In germline, CDR1 is MDHEN, CDR2 SYDVKM. V gave up 5 bases and J gave up 2 bases, with 13 bases separating them. The CDR3, as DNA: TGTGCCAGCAGTCCGCAGGGATGGGGCAATCAGCCCCAGCATTTT. This codes for CASSPQGWGNQPQHF. The full variable domain, in which reference TRBV28 and TRBJ1-5 provide the parts outside the CDR3, is DVKVTQSSRYLVKRTGEKVFLECVQDMDHENMFWYRQDPGLGLRLIYFSYDVKMKEKGDIPEGYSVSREKKERFSLILESASTNQTSMYLCASSPQGWGNQPQHFGDGTRLSIL.

V gene TRBV28 combines with J gene TRBJ1-2; TRBD1 agrees at 8 bases. The V segment lost 6 bases and the J segment 4 bases; nucleotides outside the gene matches: 10. This CDR3 region has 15 residues. From germline, CDR1 is MDHEN and CDR2 SYDVKM. The CDR3 protein is CASRKGQGSSYGYTF. For the CDR3, the DNA is TGTGCCAGCAGAAAAGGACAGGGTTCGAGCTATGGCTACACCTTC.

This chain joins TRBV5-1 and TRBJ1-6; 8 bases map to TRBD1. V was pared by 1 base and J by 7 bases, with 1 base of the junction left unmatched. This CDR3 has 14 residues. Germline lookup yields CDR1 SGHRS and CDR2 YFSETQ. CDR3 nucleotide sequence: TGCGCCAGCAGCTTGAGACAGGGGAATTCACCCCTCCACTTT. It codes for CASSLRQGNSPLHF.

The chain employs TRBV13 and TRBJ2-2, with 9 bases matching TRBD1. Trimming cost V 5 bases and J 6 bases; bases outside gene matches: 7. This CDR3 contains 15 residues. Germline values: CDR1 PRHDT, CDR2 FYEKMQ (reference sequence). The CDR3 region is CASSEGTGFPGELFF. The CDR3, as DNA: TGTGCCAGCAGCGAAGGGACAGGGTTCCCCGGGGAGCTGTTTTTT.

CDR3 residues: CASRDQGRGETQYF. Written as DNA, the CDR3 is TGTGCCAGCAGGGACCAGGGGAGGGGAGAGACCCAGTACTTC. The V and J genes are TRBV6-5 and TRBJ2-5, with D possibly being TRBD2 (7 bases). The CDR3 has 14 amino acids. V was shortened by 6 bases and J by 4 bases, with 15 bases between the two germline ends. Germline assignment: CDR1 MNHEY and CDR2 SVGAGI.

This chain uses TRBV4-1 with TRBJ2-1; 8 bases align to TRBD1. V lost 5 bases and J lost 5; bases outside the gene matches: 8. CDR1 MGHRA and CDR2 YSYEKL come from the germline V gene. The CDR3 loop spans 15 amino acids. CDR3 in DNA: TGCGCCAGCAGCGACAGGGGAGGCCGACACAATGAGCAGTTCTTC. Protein sequence: CASSDRGGRHNEQFF.

J is TRBJ2-1 and V is TRBV9; the match to TRBD2 covers 12 bases. The CDR3 sequence is 13 residues long. Germline V gene sequence: CDR1 SGDLS, CDR2 YYNGEE. Losses at the gene ends were 4 bases for V and 9 bases for J; bases not matched to a gene: 2. CDR3 amino acids: CASSRTSGIEQFF. Here the CDR3 DNA reads TGTGCCAGCAGCAGGACTAGCGGGATTGAGCAGTTCTTC. Full variable domain (outside the CDR3, taken from reference TRBV9 and TRBJ2-1): DSGVTQTPKHLITATGQRVTLRCSPRSGDLSVYWYQQSLDQGLQFLIQYYNGEERAKGNILERFSAQQFPDLHSELNLSSLELGDSALYFCASSRTSGIEQFFGPGTRLTVL.

About this clone: The identical CDR3 is also encoded by other nucleotide sequences in the sample. This chain joins TRBV7-2 and TRBJ2-2; D perhaps matches TRBD2 (6 bases). The V end lost 5 bases, the J end lost 4 bases, and 14 bases lay between the germline ends. Looked up from germline, CDR1 is SGHTA and CDR2 is FQGNSA. CDR3 length: 15 amino acids. CDR3 coding DNA: TGTGCCAGCAGCCCCCAGGGAGCGGGCACCGGGGAGCTGTTTTTT. As protein: CASSPQGAGTGELFF.

The V call is TRBV19, the J call TRBJ1-2; D ambiguous. Germline values: CDR1 LNHDA, CDR2 SQIVND (reference sequence). CDR3 length equals 14 residues. Trimming left V 7 bases short and J 8 bases short, with 20 bases between. The CDR3, as DNA: TGTGCCAGTAAATCGATAAGGGAGGGTCGGGGCTACACCTTC. Its protein product is CASKSIREGRGYTF.

The chain joins TRBV5-1 to TRBJ2-7; possibly TRBD2 for D (6 bases). Germline lookup yields CDR1 SGHRS and CDR2 YFSETQ. V lost 1 base and J 2 bases, leaving 13 bases between the germline ends. CDR3 size: 15 residues. The CDR3 loop is CASSLRPEGPYEQYF. For the CDR3, the DNA is TGCGCCAGCAGCTTGAGGCCGGAGGGTCCCTACGAGCAGTACTTC.

This chain joins TRBV4-2 and TRBJ2-1; 7 bases are a match to TRBD1. The CDR3 contains 14 residues. Per the germline V gene, CDR1 is LGHNA and CDR2 is YNFKEQ. J was trimmed by 7 bases and V by 5 bases; bases with no gene match: 8. The CDR3, as DNA: TGTGCCAGCAGCAGGGGGCCCATGGGGAATGAGCAGTTCTTC. Amino acid sequence: CASSRGPMGNEQFF.

The V call is TRBV19, the J call TRBJ1-1; D possibly corresponds to TRBD1 (5 bases). Per germline, CDR1 LNHDA and CDR2 SQIVND (reference sequence). The CDR3 has 18 residues. The V end was cut by 3 bases, the J end by 3 bases, with 23 bases between. CDR3 sequence: CASSIQLLGASAYTEAFF. The CDR3 DNA follows: TGTGCCAGTAGTATTCAGTTATTAGGGGCCTCAGCCTACACTGAAGCTTTCTTT.

The chain recombines TRBV28 with TRBJ1-2; no definite D call. The CDR3 consists of 14 residues. Per the germline V gene, CDR1 is MDHEN and CDR2 is SYDVKM. V lost 1 base and J 4 bases, leaving 10 bases between the germline ends. CDR3 nucleotides: TGTGCCAGCAGTTTATCAGGTCGCAGCTATGGCTACACCTTC. This translates into CASSLSGRSYGYTF.

Concerning this clone: A read error may produce the germline difference seen at one junction end. The V gene is TRBV2, the J gene TRBJ1-2, with 8 bases fitting TRBD1. Germline V gives CDR1 SNHLY, CDR2 FYNNEI. The CDR3 covers 17 residues. DNA of the CDR3: TGTGCCAGCAGCGAAGGGAGGACAGGGAGGGTTGTCGACGGCTACACCTTC. Amino acids: CASSEGRTGRVVDGYTF. The whole variable domain, filled in from reference TRBV2 and TRBJ1-2, reads EPEVTQTPSHQVTQMGQEVILRCVPISNHLYFYWYRQILGQKVEFLVSFYNNEISEKSEIFDDQFSVERPDGSNFTLKIRSTKLEDSAMYFCASSEGRTGRVVDGYTFGSGTRLTVV.

This sequence joins TRBV5-3 and TRBJ1-6; D is possibly TRBD1 (5 bases). TRBV5-3 is classed as an ORF, of uncertain function. This CDR3 has 17 residues. The V end lost 0 bases, the J end lost 5 bases, and 15 bases lay between the germline ends. CDR3 sequence (DNA): TGTGCCAGAAGCTTGGGGGGCAGGGCTGGGGATAATTCACCCCTCCACTTT. Translation: CARSLGGRAGDNSPLHF.

This chain links TRBV7-8 with TRBJ1-4; TRBD1 matches 7 bases. V shed 10 bases, J shed 2 bases, and the junction held 4 bases outside the gene matches. CDR1 is SGHVS, CDR2 FQNEAQ, per germline. CDR3 length: 13 residues. The CDR3: CAILTGTNEKLFF. The CDR3 DNA reads TGTGCCATCTTGACAGGGACTAATGAAAAACTGTTTTTT.

The chain uses TRBV6-5 and TRBJ2-2, with TRBD1 matching over 8 bases. There are 15 residues in the CDR3. Germline V gene data show CDR1 as MNHEY and CDR2 as SVGAGI. V lost 6 bases to trimming and J lost 1 base; unmatched junction nucleotides: 4. CDR3 nucleotides: TGTGCCAGCAGACCCGGGACAGGGAACACCGGGGAGCTGTTTTTT. Protein sequence: CASRPGTGNTGELFF.